A selection of T cell receptor beta chains follows, all from one sample in a study of blood T cell repertoires in COVID-19. Clones were sequenced by immunoSEQ multiplex PCR, and TCRdb holds only the in-frame ones, with some missing. This sample has about 84,000 clones, with nearly 85% found just once. The specimen sequenced was peripheral blood. All receptors come from a woman older than 75 with acute or convalescent COVID-19. Each CDR3 is given with its conserved first and last residue. The D gene is left open where the match is weak. Size values are once, few and many counts, or a class for expanded clones, and some rows have none.

D,V,size,J,DNA,CDR3
.,TRBV28,.,TRBJ2-5,TGTGCCAGCTGGGGTTTAGGGGTGGAGACCCAGTACTTC,CASWGLGVETQYF
TRBD2,TRBV19,.,TRBJ2-7,TGTGCCAGTAGCGGACTAGCGCCTTCCTACGAGCAGTACTTC,CASSGLAPSYEQYF
TRBD2,TRBV28,.,TRBJ2-7,TGTGCCAGCAGTTCCACCGGGACTAGCTCTTACGAGCAGTACTTC,CASSSTGTSSYEQYF
TRBD1,TRBV3-1/TRBV3-2,once,TRBJ1-2,TGTGCCAGCAGCCAAGGACAGGGTATTCGTGGCTACACCTTC,CASSQGQGIRGYTF
.,TRBV18,.,TRBJ2-7,TGTGCCAGCTCACACACAAGGCCTCTCAGGTCCTACGAGCAGTACTTC,CASSHTRPLRSYEQYF
TRBD2,TRBV2,.,TRBJ2-5,TGTGCCAGCAGCCAGACTAGCGGGAGCGAGGAGACCCAGTACTTC,CASSQTSGSEETQYF
.,TRBV5-4,.,TRBJ1-4,TGTGCCAGCAGCTCGACCGCGGCAACTAATGAAAAACTGTTTTTT,CASSSTAATNEKLFF
TRBD2,TRBV9,.,TRBJ2-7,TGTGCCAGCAGCGTAGGCGGGAGCTCCTACGAGCAGTACTTC,CASSVGGSSYEQYF
.,TRBV6-5,few,TRBJ2-3,TGTGCCAGCAGTTACTCGGGCAGGAGGGATACGCAGTATTTT,CASSYSGRRDTQYF
.,TRBV5-1,.,TRBJ1-3,TGCGCCAGCAGCTTGCCGGACAGCTCTGGAAACACCATATATTTT,CASSLPDSSGNTIYF
.,TRBV10-3,.,TRBJ2-3,TGTGCCACTTGCCGGACAACTTCTAGCACAGATACGCAGTATTTT,CATCRTTSSTDTQYF
TRBD2,TRBV12-5,.,TRBJ2-5,TGTGCTAGTGGCCACGTTAAACCGGGGGGACGAGAGACCCAGTACTTC,CASGHVKPGGRETQYF
TRBD2,TRBV3-1/TRBV3-2,few,TRBJ2-7,TGTGCCAGCAGCTTTAGCGGGAGGGAGGACGAGCAGTACTTC,CASSFSGREDEQYF
.,TRBV5-4,.,TRBJ1-2,TGTGCCAGCACCTCGACAGGTTCCTGGGACTATGGCTACACCTTC,CASTSTGSWDYGYTF
.,TRBV5-1,.,TRBJ1-2,TGCGCCAGCAGCTTCGGACAGTATGGCTACACCTTC,CASSFGQYGYTF
.,TRBV28,.,TRBJ1-6,TGTGCCAGCAGCTTCCTCCGGGCAGCGGAAAGTTCACCCCTCCACTTT,CASSFLRAAESSPLHF
TRBD2,TRBV12-3/TRBV12-4,.,TRBJ2-3,TGTGCCAGCGGGACACTAGCGGGAGATACGCAGTATTTT,CASGTLAGDTQYF
TRBD2,TRBV3-1/TRBV3-2,.,TRBJ2-2,TGTGCCAGCAGCAGTCGACTAGCGGACACCGGGGAGCTGTTTTTT,CASSSRLADTGELFF
TRBD1,TRBV5-1,.,TRBJ1-4,TGCGCCAGCAGCTTCGGGGACAGGGGTAATGAAAAACTGTTTTTT,CASSFGDRGNEKLFF
TRBD1,TRBV5-5,.,TRBJ1-4,TGTGCCAGCGCTCCTGACAGGGGAGGGGAAAAACTGTTTTTT,CASAPDRGGEKLFF
TRBD2,TRBV3-1/TRBV3-2,.,TRBJ2-1,TGTGCCAGCAGCCGCGGACTAGCGGGGTCGAACGGGGAGCAGTTCTTC,CASSRGLAGSNGEQFF
TRBD1,TRBV11-1,.,TRBJ1-1,TGTGCCAGCAGCTACCGGACAGGTCCCATGAACACTGAAGCTTTCTTT,CASSYRTGPMNTEAFF
.,TRBV10-3,.,TRBJ1-6,TGTGCCATCAGTGTCCAGGGAAGAGGCTCACCCCTCCACTTT,CAISVQGRGSPLHF
.,TRBV7-8,.,TRBJ1-1,TGTGCCAGCAGCTTGATTGCAGTAATGAACACTGAAGCTTTCTTT,CASSLIAVMNTEAFF
.,TRBV19,.,TRBJ2-1,TGTGCCAGTAGTATCCTCACAGGGTGGGAGCAGTTCTTC,CASSILTGWEQFF
TRBD2,TRBV29-1,.,TRBJ2-3,TGCAGCGTTGAACAGGGTGCGGGAGGGTTGCGGTATTTT,CSVEQGAGGLRYF
TRBD1,TRBV7-9,.,TRBJ2-2,TGTGCCAGCAGCTCGACAGGGGGCACCGGGGAGCTGTTTTTT,CASSSTGGTGELFF
.,TRBV12-3/TRBV12-4,.,TRBJ2-1,TGTGCCAGCAGCCAAACAGGGTACAATGAGCAGTTCTTC,CASSQTGYNEQFF
.,TRBV28,.,TRBJ2-7,TGTGCCAGCAGTGGGGGCCGACCCTACGAGCAGTACTTC,CASSGGRPYEQYF
.,TRBV29-1,.,TRBJ2-1,TGCAGCGTTGCCGACAATGAGCAGTTCTTC,CSVADNEQFF
.,TRBV5-6,.,TRBJ2-3,TGTGCCAGCAGCTTGGGGTCCCGGGAGCCAGATACGCAGTATTTT,CASSLGSREPDTQYF
.,TRBV18,.,TRBJ1-1,TGTGCCAGCTCACCCTCCGACAGGATGAACACTGAAGCTTTCTTT,CASSPSDRMNTEAFF
.,TRBV25-1,once,TRBJ2-5,TGTGCCAGCAGTGACTATCGCGGTTACCAAGAGACCCAGTACTTC,CASSDYRGYQETQYF
TRBD1,TRBV6-2/TRBV6-3,.,TRBJ1-6,TGTGCCAGCAGTTCGACAGGGTACCATAATTCACCCCTCCACTTT,CASSSTGYHNSPLHF
.,TRBV5-6,.,TRBJ1-1,TGTGCCAGCAGCTTGAACAGGTACAACACTGAAGCTTTCTTT,CASSLNRYNTEAFF
TRBD1,TRBV24-1,.,TRBJ2-2,TGTGCCACCACTGTGGGGACAGGGGATGGGACCGGGGAGCTGTTTTTT,CATTVGTGDGTGELFF
.,TRBV10-3,few,TRBJ1-1,TGTGCCACCCGGAGTGCAGGGGACACTGAAGCTTTCTTT,CATRSAGDTEAFF
TRBD1,TRBV27,few,TRBJ2-7,TGTGCCAGCAGTTGGGTCTACAGGGGGCCCTACGAGCAGTACTTC,CASSWVYRGPYEQYF
.,TRBV28,.,TRBJ1-4,TGTGCCAGCAGTCCAGTATCAGGGGCGGCAACTAATGAAAAACTGTTTTTT,CASSPVSGAATNEKLFF
TRBD2,TRBV24-1,.,TRBJ2-3,TGTGCCACCAGTGCCATGGGACTAGCGGGAGAGTACGATACGCAGTATTTT,CATSAMGLAGEYDTQYF
.,TRBV6-4,.,TRBJ2-4,TGTGCCAGCAGTGTGGGGGGAGAATTAGGACACATTCAGTACTTC,CASSVGGELGHIQYF
TRBD1,TRBV5-1,.,TRBJ1-5,TGCGCCAGCAGCTTGGCTGGACAGGCCCATCAGCCCCAGCATTTT,CASSLAGQAHQPQHF
.,TRBV11-2,.,TRBJ2-5,TGTGCCAGCAGCTTAGTAGGTGGCGGGACCCAGTACTTC,CASSLVGGGTQYF
.,TRBV7-9,.,TRBJ2-7,TGTGCCAGCTCTAAACCGGGGGTCTACGAGCAGTACTTC,CASSKPGVYEQYF
TRBD1,TRBV29-1,.,TRBJ2-3,TGCAGCGTTGTGAGAGGGGACAGGGGCACAGATACGCAGTATTTT,CSVVRGDRGTDTQYF
.,TRBV4-2,.,TRBJ2-5,TGTGCCAGCAGCCAAGATCGAGAGACCCAGTACTTC,CASSQDRETQYF
TRBD2,TRBV13,.,TRBJ2-3,TGTGCCAGCAGCTTCAGCGGGAGGCTCACAGATACGCAGTATTTT,CASSFSGRLTDTQYF
TRBD2,TRBV18,.,TRBJ2-1,TGTGCCAGCTCACGCTTGGAGCGGGAGTTCTACAATGAGCAGTTCTTC,CASSRLEREFYNEQFF
.,TRBV3-1/TRBV3-2,once,TRBJ2-4,TGTGCCAGCAGCCACAGGGTTGTAGCCAAAAACATTCAGTACTTC,CASSHRVVAKNIQYF
TRBD2,TRBV6-5,.,TRBJ2-3,TGTGCCAGCAGGAGTAGCGGGAGAGCAGATACGCAGTATTTT,CASRSSGRADTQYF
TRBD1,TRBV18,.,TRBJ1-1,TGTGCCAGCTCACCCCCGGGACAGCTGAACACTGAAGCTTTCTTT,CASSPPGQLNTEAFF
TRBD2,TRBV10-3,.,TRBJ2-1,TGTGCCATCAGCTTTGCGGGAGACGGTCACAATGAGCAGTTCTTC,CAISFAGDGHNEQFF